This T cell receptor beta chain was retrieved from a study of T cell repertoires in cytomegalovirus infection. In the study overall: Matching HLA type, along with CMV infection, was indicated by public TCR beta signatures.

Whole-study findings and limits: Pooled public TCR beta family frequency picked out CMV carriers with the relevant HLA. HLA-C-restricted CMV clonotypes gave the most frequent clonotype in two of eight donors.

Via MiXCR, TCRdb re-called the reads, giving one row per CDR3 protein. The table includes about 500,000 distinct CDR3 sequences, about 33% detected once. This clonotype was counted a few times. Its antigen is as yet unknown. From germline, CDR1 is SNHLY and CDR2 FYNNEI. The CDR3 runs 16 residues. The V segment lost 7 bases and the J segment 4 bases; nucleotides outside the gene matches: 15. The V gene is TRBV2, the J gene TRBJ1-2; 7 nucleotides agree with TRBD1. The sequence derives from a human donor in good health (CMV status not recorded). Some clones in this sample may be carry-over from other donors' samples. This specimen was cultured PBMCs, taken from culture after CMV antigen stimulation. DNA for the CDR3: TGTGCCAGCAACCGAGAGGGGGCCCTCCTACTCTATGGCTACACCTTC. This gives the protein CASNREGALLLYGYTF. Full variable domain (missing parts from reference TRBV2 and TRBJ1-2): EPEVTQTPSHQVTQMGQEVILRCVPISNHLYFYWYRQILGQKVEFLVSFYNNEISEKSEIFDDQFSVERPDGSNFTLKIRSTKLEDSAMYFCASNREGALLLYGYTFGSGTRLTVV.